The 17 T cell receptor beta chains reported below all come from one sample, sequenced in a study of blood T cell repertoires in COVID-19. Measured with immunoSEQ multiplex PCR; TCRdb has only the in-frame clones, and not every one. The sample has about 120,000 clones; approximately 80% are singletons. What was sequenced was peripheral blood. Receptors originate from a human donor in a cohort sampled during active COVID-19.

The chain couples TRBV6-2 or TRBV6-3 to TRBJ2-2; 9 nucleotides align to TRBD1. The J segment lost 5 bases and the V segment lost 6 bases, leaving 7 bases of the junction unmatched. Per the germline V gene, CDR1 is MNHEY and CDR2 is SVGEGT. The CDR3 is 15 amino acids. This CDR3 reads CASSTGQGRTGELFF. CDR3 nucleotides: TGTGCCAGCAGCACCGGACAGGGGAGAACCGGGGAGCTGTTTTTT.

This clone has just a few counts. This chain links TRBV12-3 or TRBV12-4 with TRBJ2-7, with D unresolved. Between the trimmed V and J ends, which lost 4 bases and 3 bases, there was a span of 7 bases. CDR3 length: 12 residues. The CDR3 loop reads CASSSSRYEQYF. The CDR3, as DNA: TGTGCCAGCAGTTCCTCCCGCTACGAGCAGTACTTC.

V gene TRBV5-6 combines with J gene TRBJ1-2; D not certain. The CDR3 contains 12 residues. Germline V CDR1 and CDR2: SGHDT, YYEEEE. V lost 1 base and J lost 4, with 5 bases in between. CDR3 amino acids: CASSLLAYGYTF. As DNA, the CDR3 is TGTGCCAGCAGCTTGTTAGCCTATGGCTACACCTTC.

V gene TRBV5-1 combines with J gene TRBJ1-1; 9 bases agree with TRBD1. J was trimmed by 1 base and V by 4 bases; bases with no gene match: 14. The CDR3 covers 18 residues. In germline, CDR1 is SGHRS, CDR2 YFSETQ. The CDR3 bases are TGCGCCAGCAGCGCGTCGGACAGGGGAAGTTTTGCGAACACTGAAGCTTTCTTT. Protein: CASSASDRGSFANTEAFF.

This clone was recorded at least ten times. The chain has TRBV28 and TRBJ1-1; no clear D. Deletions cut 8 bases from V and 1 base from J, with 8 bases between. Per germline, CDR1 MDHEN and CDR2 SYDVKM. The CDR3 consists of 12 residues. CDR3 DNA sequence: TGTGCCAGCTCAGCGGGGAACACTGAAGCTTTCTTT. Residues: CASSAGNTEAFF.

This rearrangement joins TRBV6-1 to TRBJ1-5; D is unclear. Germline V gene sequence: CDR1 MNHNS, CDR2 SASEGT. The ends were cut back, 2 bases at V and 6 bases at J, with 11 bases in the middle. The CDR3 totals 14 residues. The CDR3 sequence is CASSELGRSQPQHF. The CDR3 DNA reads TGTGCCAGCAGTGAACTTGGGAGGAGTCAGCCCCAGCATTTT.

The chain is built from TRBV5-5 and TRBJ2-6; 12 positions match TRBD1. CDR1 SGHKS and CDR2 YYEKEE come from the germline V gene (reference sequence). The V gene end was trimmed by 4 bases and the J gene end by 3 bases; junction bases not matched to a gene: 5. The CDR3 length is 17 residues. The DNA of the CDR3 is TGTGCCAGCAGCGGGACAGGGGGCTTTGGTGGGGCCAACGTCCTGACTTTC. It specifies CASSGTGGFGGANVLTF.

The CDR3 sequence: CASSRQGNSDEQYF. The CDR3 coding sequence is TGTGCTAGCAGCCGACAGGGAAATTCGGATGAGCAGTACTTC. The rearrangement links TRBV12-5 to TRBJ2-7; TRBD1 agrees at 7 bases. The CDR3 is 14 residues long. J was trimmed by 7 bases and V by 9 bases; bases with no gene match: 15. In germline, CDR1 is LGHNT, CDR2 FRNRAP.

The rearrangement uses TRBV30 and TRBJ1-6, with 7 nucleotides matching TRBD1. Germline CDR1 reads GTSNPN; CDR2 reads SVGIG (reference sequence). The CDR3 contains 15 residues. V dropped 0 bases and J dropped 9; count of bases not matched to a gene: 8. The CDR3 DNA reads TGTGCCTGGAGTGTAAGTTTCACAGGGGCTTCACCCCTCCACTTT. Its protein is CAWSVSFTGASPLHF.

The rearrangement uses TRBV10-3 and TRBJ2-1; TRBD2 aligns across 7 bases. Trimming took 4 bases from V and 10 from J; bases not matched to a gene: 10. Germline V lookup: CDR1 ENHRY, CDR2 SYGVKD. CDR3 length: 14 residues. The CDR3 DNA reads TGTGCCATCAGTGCCCGGGAAGCTAGCGGAGAGCAGTTCTTC. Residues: CAISAREASGEQFF.

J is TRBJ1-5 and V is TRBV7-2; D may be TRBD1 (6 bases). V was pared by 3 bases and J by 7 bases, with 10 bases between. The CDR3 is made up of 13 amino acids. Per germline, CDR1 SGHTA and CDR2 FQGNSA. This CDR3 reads CASSLTGIQPQHF. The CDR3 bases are TGTGCCAGCAGCTTGACAGGAATCCAGCCCCAGCATTTT.

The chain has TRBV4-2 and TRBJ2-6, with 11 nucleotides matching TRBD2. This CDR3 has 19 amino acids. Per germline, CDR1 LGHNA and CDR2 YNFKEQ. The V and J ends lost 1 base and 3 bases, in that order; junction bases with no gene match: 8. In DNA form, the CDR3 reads TGTGCCAGCAGCCAAGGGATAGCGGGAGGGCCTATTGGGGCCAACGTCCTGACTTTC. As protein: CASSQGIAGGPIGANVLTF.

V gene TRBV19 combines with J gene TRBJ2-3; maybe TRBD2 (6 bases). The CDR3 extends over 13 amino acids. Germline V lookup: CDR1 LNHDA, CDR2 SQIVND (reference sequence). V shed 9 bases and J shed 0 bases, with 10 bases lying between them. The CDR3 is CASGTGSTDTQYF. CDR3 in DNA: TGTGCCAGCGGGACTGGAAGCACAGATACGCAGTATTTT.

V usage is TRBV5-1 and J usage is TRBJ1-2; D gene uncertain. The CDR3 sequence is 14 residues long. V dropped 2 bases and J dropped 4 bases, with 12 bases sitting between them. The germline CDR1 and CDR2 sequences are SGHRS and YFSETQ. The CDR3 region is CASSFSSTSYGYTF. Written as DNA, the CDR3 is TGCGCCAGCAGCTTTTCTTCGACAAGCTATGGCTACACCTTC.

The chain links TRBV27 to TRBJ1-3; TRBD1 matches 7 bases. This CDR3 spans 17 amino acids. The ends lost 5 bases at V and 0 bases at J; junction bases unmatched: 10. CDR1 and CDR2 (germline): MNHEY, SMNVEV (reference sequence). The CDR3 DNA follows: TGTGCCAGCAGTCCCCGGGACAGAGGAAGCTCTGGAAACACCATATATTTT. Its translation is CASSPRDRGSSGNTIYF.

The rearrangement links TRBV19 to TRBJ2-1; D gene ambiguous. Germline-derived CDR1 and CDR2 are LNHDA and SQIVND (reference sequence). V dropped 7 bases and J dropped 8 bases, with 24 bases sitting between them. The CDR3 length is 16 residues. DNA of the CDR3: TGTGCCAGTACTGCTGGTCCCCGACTCATCGGCGATGAGCAGTTCTTC. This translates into CASTAGPRLIGDEQFF.

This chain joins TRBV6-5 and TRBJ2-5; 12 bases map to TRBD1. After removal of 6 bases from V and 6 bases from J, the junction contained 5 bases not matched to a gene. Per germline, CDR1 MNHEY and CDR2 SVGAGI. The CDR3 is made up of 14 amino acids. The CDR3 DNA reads TGTGCCAGCAGGGGGACAGGGGGCTTAAAGACCCAGTACTTC. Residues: CASRGTGGLKTQYF.